The present TCR beta chain was sequenced within a study of cytomegalovirus exposure and HLA in healthy donors. Whole-study findings and limits: Later on, a genetic analysis was performed. It linked a missense variant in DCLRE1C with V- and J-gene trimming of TCR beta. In an earlier analysis, productive rearrangement rates for most beta V segments clustered near 87% or 30%.

The CDR3 sequence is 18 residues long. Germline assignment: CDR1 SGDLS and CDR2 YYNGEE. With V trimmed by 3 bases and J by 2 bases, 11 bases remained unmatched. This cohort consisted of healthy bone marrow donors. As for this clone: Its antigen is unidentified.

In the PCR, 60 Vbeta and 13 Jbeta primers were used. TCRdb's copy holds only in-frame clones and misses some; the assay was immunoSEQ multiplex PCR. The table has 150,000 to 200,000 clones, around four fifths seen once. The TCR was taken from a man in his forties or fifties in good health and CMV-seropositive. This rearrangement joins TRBV9 to TRBJ2-2; 9 bases fit TRBD1. Material for sequencing was PBMCs. The CDR3 region is CASSGKPGQGFNTGELFF. Here the CDR3 DNA reads TGTGCCAGCAGCGGAAAACCGGGACAGGGTTTTAACACCGGGGAGCTGTTTTTT.